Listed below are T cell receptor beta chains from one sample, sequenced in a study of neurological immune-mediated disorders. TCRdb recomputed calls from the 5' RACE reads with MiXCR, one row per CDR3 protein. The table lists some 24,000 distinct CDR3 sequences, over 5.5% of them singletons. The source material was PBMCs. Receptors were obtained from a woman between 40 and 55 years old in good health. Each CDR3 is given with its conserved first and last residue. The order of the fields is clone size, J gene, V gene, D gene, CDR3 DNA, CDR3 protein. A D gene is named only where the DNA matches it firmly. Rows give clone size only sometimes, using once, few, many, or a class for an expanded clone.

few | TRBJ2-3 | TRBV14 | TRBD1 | TGTGCCAGCAGCGGATGGACAGGGTGGGGAGATACGCAGTATTTT | CASSGWTGWGDTQYF
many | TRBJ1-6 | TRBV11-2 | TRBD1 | TGTGCCAGCAGAGGACAGGGAAGATCACCCCTCCACTTT | CASRGQGRSPLHF
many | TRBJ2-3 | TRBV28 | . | TGTGCCAGCAGTTTCAACCCAACCCGGGCAGAGCCTGGAGATACGCAGTATTTT | CASSFNPTRAEPGDTQYF
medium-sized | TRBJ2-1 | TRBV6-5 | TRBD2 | TGTGCCAGCAGTGAGCAATCGGGACTAGCGGGGCCGAACGGGAATGAGCAGTTCTTC | CASSEQSGLAGPNGNEQFF
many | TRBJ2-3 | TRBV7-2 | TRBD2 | TGTGCCAGCAGCCATGGGGGCGGGAGGCCGATCACAGATACGCAGTATTTT | CASSHGGGRPITDTQYF
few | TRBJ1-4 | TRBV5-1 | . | TGCGCCAGCACTCGGACAGACCCAAATGAAAAACTGTTTTTT | CASTRTDPNEKLFF
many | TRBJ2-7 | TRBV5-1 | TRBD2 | TGCGCCAGCAGCTACGATCGACTAGCGGCACCCTACGAGCAGTACTTC | CASSYDRLAAPYEQYF
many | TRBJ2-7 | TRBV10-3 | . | TGTGCCATCATGGACCGCGTGTTGGGAGAGCAGTACTTC | CAIMDRVLGEQYF
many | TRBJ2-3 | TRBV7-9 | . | TGTGCCAGCAGCTTAGCCCAGCGACCCACCACAGATACGCAGTATTTT | CASSLAQRPTTDTQYF
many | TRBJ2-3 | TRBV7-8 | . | TGTGCCAGCAGCTACTTCGGGGGAGGTACAGATACGCAGTATTTT | CASSYFGGGTDTQYF
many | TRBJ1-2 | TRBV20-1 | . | TGCAGTGCTGGGGCCCAAGGTGGCTACACCTTC | CSAGAQGGYTF
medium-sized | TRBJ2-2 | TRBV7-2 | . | TGTGCCAGCAGCTTACTCGGAGCCGGGGAGCTGTTTTTT | CASSLLGAGELFF
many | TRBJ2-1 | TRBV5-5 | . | TGTGCCAGCAGCAGGCCAATCGGCAATGAGCAGTTCTTC | CASSRPIGNEQFF
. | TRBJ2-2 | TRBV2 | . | TGTGCCAGCAGTGAAGGGGTCGGGGAGCTGTTTTTT | CASSEGVGELFF
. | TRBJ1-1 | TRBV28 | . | TGTGCCAGCCTTTCAAACAGGGTTAACACTGAAGCTTTCTTT | CASLSNRVNTEAFF